Included here is one T cell receptor beta chain sequence, with context. The target of this receptor is not known. Base qualities are not recorded, but no much larger clone differs from it by a single base. The data are from a study of cytomegalovirus exposure and HLA in healthy donors (dated by TCRdb to between 2016 and 2019). Describing the broader study: An earlier analysis of approximately 600 of the donors reported 276 Gb of sequence data and 117 million unique TCR beta sequences from about 200 million T cells. In an earlier analysis of 587 of the donors, high-throughput TCR beta sequencing was used to judge whether each TCR beta V gene segment behaved as functional or pseudogenic. In addition to the first cohort of 666 subjects, a separate validation cohort of under 150 different subjects was used. In a later genetic analysis, genome-wide SNP genotypes for about 55% of the roughly 700 donors were used, and that subset was treated as a discovery cohort. Of the 300 to 450 genotyped donors, 70% to 90% were placed in the genetic ancestry cluster associated with self-reported Caucasian donors. In a later analysis, previously published TCR beta repertoires from more than 500 donors were re-analyzed and high-resolution HLA genotyping was added so that TCR occurrence patterns could be studied. The number of typed donors differed by locus: roughly 629-640 for A, B, C, DRB1 and DQB1; some 500 for DQA1; some 610 for DPA1; and 400 to 480 for DPB1. The study combined high-throughput TCR immunosequencing, statistical association of individual TCRs with disease status, and machine learning to predict cytomegalovirus infection status. Roughly 300 gigabases of sequencing data and about 92 million unique TCR sequences made up an early release that covered over 550 HLA-typed donors. The study profiled the T cell repertoires of hundreds of subjects by immunosequencing and related them to cytomegalovirus serostatus. The aim of the study was to test whether cataloging public T cell receptors could identify signatures of past pathogen exposure. Alongside the repertoire data, information on donor age, sex, ethnicity and CMV serostatus was compiled. All discovery cohort repertoires had been generated on a single sequencing platform. The later analysis used no new phenotypic data to find candidate immune exposures, relying instead on TCR beta sequences and their occurrence across donors. On average, around 240,000 unique TCR beta nucleotide sequences were sequenced per donor among about 400 genotyped donors of the cohort, with around 19% of those sequences being non-productive. Class I and class II HLA loci were covered by the typing at four-digit resolution. Because of strong linkage in the cohort, five DR-DQ haplotypes were treated as single units for association and clustering. Study-level results and caveats: According to the authors, the approach could potentially be generalized to other disease states and immunological phenotypes. Because HLA typing was missing for some donors at each locus, association tests included only the typed subset. In a later analysis, 16,951 TCR beta sequences were associated with specific HLA alleles at a false discovery rate of 0.05. The sequencing pipeline was judged likely to have produced a cluster of highly shared sequence variants as a technical artifact. The cohort was sequenced for TCR beta chains only, and without alpha or paired-chain data the features that could be detected were limited. A further reported finding was that TCR beta sequences accurately predicted the HLA-A and HLA-B alleles for most subjects in the first cohort. For the cohort, immune exposure information was limited to CMV serostatus. In a later analysis, most CMV-associated TCR beta chains were found to appear HLA-restricted, with HLA associations seemingly driven largely by CMV exposure. Roughly uniform sequencing depth across donors was assumed in presence/absence analyses, although this assumption may not hold. In vitro tests confirmed that a few of the cytomegalovirus-associated TCR beta chains recognize cytomegalovirus antigens. While some public TCRs were present in many individuals, most TCR sequences turned up only very rarely across donors. Broadly in line with IMGT annotations, most TCR beta V segments showed up in productive rearrangements about 87% or about 30% of the time in an earlier analysis of roughly 590 of the donors. In a later analysis, HLA-associated TCR beta chains were found to be more clonally expanded and to have lower generation probabilities than equally common non-associated chains. Strong co-occurrence of HLA alleles, especially DR and DQ, made assigning TCR associations to individual alleles difficult. Several of the top co-occurrence clusters appeared to be linked to parvovirus B19, influenza, CMV and Epstein-Barr virus, according to a later analysis. According to a later genetic analysis, donors in an Asian-associated ancestry cluster had fewer N-insertions in productive TCRs than the approximately 700-donor mean. Correlated functional status among segregating V segments might be attributable to linkage disequilibrium, but an unknown experimental factor could not be ruled out. According to a later analysis, TCR association rates differed among HLA loci, with DRB1 alleles showing the most associated TCRs and HLA-C alleles showing the fewest. The study listed around 160 TCR beta chains as associated with cytomegalovirus. Because counts were too low, roughly 18 rarely observed V segments, including chromosome 9 orphons, were left out of the earlier analysis of 587 of the donors. In a later genetic analysis, a missense DCLRE1C variant was associated with V-gene and J-gene trimming of TCR beta chains, and the association was replicated in an independent cohort. Cytomegalovirus status was reported to be diagnosed by the classifier with high specificity and sensitivity in both the original and validation cohorts.

The cohort was made up of several hundred healthy bone marrow donors. At the time of sampling, every cohort member was nominally healthy, though immune exposures that went unrecorded were likely present. The donor tested CMV seronegative, placing the donor among the roughly 400 seronegative members of the cohort. A peripheral blood sample was collected from each donor, and TCR beta sequencing was performed on peripheral blood mononuclear cells. Genomic DNA extraction from the blood cell samples was performed with the Qiagen DNeasy Blood Extraction Kit. The library came from the immunoSEQ multiplex PCR assay. For the multiplex PCR, a mixture combining 60 forward primers for TCR Vbeta segments and 13 reverse primers for TCR Jbeta segments was used. The CDR3 region of rearranged TCR beta genes was amplified from genomic DNA by a multiplex PCR assay. The Illumina HiSeq System was used to sequence the amplified TCR beta libraries as 87-base-pair reads. As for the authors' bioinformatics: In a later analysis, around 80 million unique TCR beta chains were counted across the 650 to 750 repertoires, and roughly 11 million of these chains were shared by at least two donors. To remove PCR and sequencing errors, raw reads were error-corrected and collapsed into unique sequences using a nearest-neighbor algorithm that merged closely related sequences. V, D and J gene segments were assigned by aligning CDR3 sequences to IMGT reference sequences. For a sequence to be retained, a match of at least six nucleotides to both a V gene segment and a J gene segment was required. A rearrangement counted as productive if the CDR3 had no stop codons and remained in frame with V and J, and every other rearrangement counted as non-productive. Following IMGT convention, CDR3 was defined as the stretch from the second conserved V-encoded cysteine up to the conserved J-encoded phenylalanine. The earlier analysis of fewer than 750 of the donors excluded sequences that lacked an unambiguous match to a single V gene segment. In an earlier analysis of several hundred of the donors, V segments were called functional above 56.7% productive rearrangements and were called segregating when the between-donor standard deviation exceeded 5%. A statistical classification framework was built to diagnose cytomegalovirus status from the catalog of TCR beta chain sequences. In a later analysis, TCR nucleotide sequences were compared against IMGT/GENE-DB human TR gene sequences so that V and J genes could be assigned. The TCRdist pipeline was used in a later analysis to assign CDR3 sequences and most-parsimonious VDJ recombination scenarios. A later analysis defined each TCR beta chain by its CDR3 amino acid sequence plus V-gene family, and excluded reads lacking a unique V-gene family. A later analysis removed 550 to 700 highly shared, low-generation-probability nucleotide sequences to deal with suspected cross-contamination and a sequencing artifact. For each public chain, a later analysis derived a clonal expansion index from normalized ranks of inferred template counts within each repertoire. In a later analysis, generation probabilities were computed with a VDJ recombination model fitted to out-of-frame rearrangements, and the resulting probabilities were checked against IGoR. In a later analysis, TCR-TCR, TCR-HLA and TCR-CMV co-occurrence was scored with hypergeometric tests, and a repertoire-size bias correction was applied to TCR pairs. A later analysis estimated false discovery rates by permuting HLA or CMV assignments 20 times. In a later analysis, co-occurring TCRs were grouped using DBSCAN, and TCRdist sequence similarity was added for clustering within HLA-allele-positive subsets. Repertoires with fewer than 30,000 or more than 120,000 public chains were left out of co-occurrence clustering, as were a handful of repertoires with anomalous nucleotide sharing. In its TCRdb copy, this immuneACCESS table keeps in-frame sequences only and misses some clones. Where compared with another copy, unresolved V genes explain less than half of these, and the others have no known cause. For V, J and clone size, that table is used; D and trimming come from the DNA. Within this sample are about 140,000 clones, with roughly 80% of them counted one time only. About 3.1% of the sample is in the top ten clones.

The sequence came from a female donor in good health and CMV-seronegative. Source material: PBMCs.

The CDR3 region: CASSNWGGTGNYEQYF. The DNA reads as follows: TGTGCCAGCAGCAACTGGGGGGGGACAGGGAACTACGAGCAGTACTTC. The rearranged chain carries TRBV7-9 and TRBJ2-7; TRBD1 matches 9 bases in the middle. CDR1 and CDR2 are drawn from the germline V gene (reference sequence): SEHNR, FQNEAQ. Measured from the cysteine to the phenylalanine, the CDR3 is 16 residues long. Only the CDR3 portion is preserved as DNA: 48 bases, with reading frame beginning at the first base. The germline V end is reduced by 5 bases and the J end by 3 bases; junction bases left unmatched: 11. Beyond the CDR3, the reference TRBV7-9 and TRBJ2-7 genes provide the residues; the full variable domain reads: DTGVSQNPRHKITKRGQNVTFRCDPISEHNRLYWYRQTLGQGPEFLTYFQNEAQLEKSRLLSDRFSAERPKGSFSTLEIQRTEQGDSAMYLCASSNWGGTGNYEQYFGPGTRLTVT.